Listed below are T cell receptor beta chains from one sample, sequenced in a study of blood T cells in healthy people across ages. TCRdb reprocessed the 5' RACE reads with MiXCR, giving one entry per CDR3 protein. There are under 1,100,000 distinct CDR3 sequences in the sample; roughly 24% occur only once, and 0.65% to 0.95% lies in the top ten. The same specimen was also included in a second study, on T cells of mothers and their children.

Sequencing was performed on blood. The receptors stem from a girl aged 2 to 10 in good health. Both conserved end residues are part of each CDR3. The order of the fields is clone size, V gene, J gene, D gene, CDR3 DNA, CDR3 protein. The D gene is left open where the match is weak. Only part of the rows carry a size: once, few, many, or a class if the clone is expanded.

abundance: few; v_gene: TRBV14; j_gene: TRBJ2-1; d_gene: .; CDR3nt: TGTGCCAGCAGACAGAGTTACAGGGCTAACAATGAGCAGTTCTTC; CDR3aa: CASRQSYRANNEQFF
abundance: few; v_gene: TRBV7-9; j_gene: TRBJ1-2; d_gene: TRBD1; CDR3nt: TGTGCCAGCACCCCGGACAGGGGTTTGAGCTACACCTTC; CDR3aa: CASTPDRGLSYTF
abundance: .; v_gene: TRBV12-3/TRBV12-4; j_gene: TRBJ1-2; d_gene: .; CDR3nt: TGTGCCAGCAGTTTGTACGGGACCTATGGCTACACCTTC; CDR3aa: CASSLYGTYGYTF
abundance: few; v_gene: TRBV5-1; j_gene: TRBJ1-2; d_gene: .; CDR3nt: TGCGCCAGCAGCTTGGGGGGCTCGTCTGGCTACACCTTC; CDR3aa: CASSLGGSSGYTF
abundance: .; v_gene: TRBV3-1; j_gene: TRBJ2-3; d_gene: .; CDR3nt: TGTGCCAGCAGCCAAGAATGGGGCACAGATACGCAGTATTTT; CDR3aa: CASSQEWGTDTQYF
abundance: few; v_gene: TRBV24-1; j_gene: TRBJ2-3; d_gene: TRBD2; CDR3nt: TGTGCCACCAGTGATTTGCAACCCGGGGGGGCCAGCACAGATACGCAGTATTTT; CDR3aa: CATSDLQPGGASTDTQYF
abundance: few; v_gene: TRBV7-2; j_gene: TRBJ2-7; d_gene: .; CDR3nt: TGTGCCAGCAGCTCCCGGCGATCCTACGAGCAGTACTTC; CDR3aa: CASSSRRSYEQYF
abundance: few; v_gene: TRBV20-1; j_gene: TRBJ2-2; d_gene: .; CDR3nt: TGCAGTGCTCAACTTCGAGGGTCGGGCACCGGGGAGCTGTTTTTT; CDR3aa: CSAQLRGSGTGELFF
abundance: .; v_gene: TRBV29-1; j_gene: TRBJ1-5; d_gene: .; CDR3nt: TGCAGCGTTGGAAATTCTGGAGGGCAGCCCCAGCATTTT; CDR3aa: CSVGNSGGQPQHF
abundance: .; v_gene: TRBV11-2; j_gene: TRBJ2-2; d_gene: .; CDR3nt: TGTGCCAGCAGCTTGACCCCTTGGCGGGAGCTGTTTTTT; CDR3aa: CASSLTPWRELFF
abundance: few; v_gene: TRBV14; j_gene: TRBJ2-1; d_gene: .; CDR3nt: TGTGCCAGCAGCCAATCAGCATACAATGAGCAGTTCTTC; CDR3aa: CASSQSAYNEQFF
abundance: few; v_gene: TRBV29-1; j_gene: TRBJ2-1; d_gene: TRBD2; CDR3nt: TGCAGCGTTGTCCTTTACCCCCAGCGGGAGGATAATGAGCAGTTCTTC; CDR3aa: CSVVLYPQREDNEQFF
abundance: .; v_gene: TRBV6-2/TRBV6-3; j_gene: TRBJ1-5; d_gene: TRBD1; CDR3nt: TGTGCCAGCAGCCGGTACACCGGGACAGGGGAGACGGCCCAGCATTTT; CDR3aa: CASSRYTGTGETAQHF
abundance: .; v_gene: TRBV25-1; j_gene: TRBJ2-2; d_gene: .; CDR3nt: TGTGCCAGCAGTGAATCCAGGGACACCGGGGAGCTGTTTTTT; CDR3aa: CASSESRDTGELFF
abundance: .; v_gene: TRBV5-1; j_gene: TRBJ2-3; d_gene: TRBD1; CDR3nt: TGCGCCAGCAGCTTTACTACAGGGGGATCCTGGTCAGATACGCAGTATTTT; CDR3aa: CASSFTTGGSWSDTQYF
abundance: once; v_gene: TRBV7-9; j_gene: TRBJ2-5; d_gene: TRBD1; CDR3nt: TGTGCCAGCAGCTTAGGAGGGGACAGCCAAGAGACCCAGTACTTC; CDR3aa: CASSLGGDSQETQYF
abundance: .; v_gene: TRBV7-9; j_gene: TRBJ1-1; d_gene: TRBD1; CDR3nt: TGTGCCAGCAGCCCGGGGACAGGGGGCCGAGGTTGGGCTGAAGCTTTCTTT; CDR3aa: CASSPGTGGRGWAEAFF
abundance: .; v_gene: TRBV20-1; j_gene: TRBJ1-2; d_gene: .; CDR3nt: TGCAGTGCTAGATACAGGGACAAGGATGGCTACACCTTC; CDR3aa: CSARYRDKDGYTF
abundance: .; v_gene: TRBV7-9; j_gene: TRBJ2-7; d_gene: TRBD1; CDR3nt: TGTGCCAGCAGCCATGGGACAGCCGGAAGGGACGAGCAGTACTTC; CDR3aa: CASSHGTAGRDEQYF
abundance: few; v_gene: TRBV7-2; j_gene: TRBJ2-7; d_gene: .; CDR3nt: TGTGCCAGCAGCACCTGGGGGCAATACGAGCAGTACTTC; CDR3aa: CASSTWGQYEQYF
abundance: .; v_gene: TRBV7-9; j_gene: TRBJ2-1; d_gene: TRBD2; CDR3nt: TGTGCCAGCAGCTTAGCGGGGGGACTAGCGGGAAATGAGCAGTTCTTC; CDR3aa: CASSLAGGLAGNEQFF
abundance: few; v_gene: TRBV12-3/TRBV12-4; j_gene: TRBJ2-5; d_gene: .; CDR3nt: TGTGCCAGCAAGGGCGATCAACTGAGAGAGACCCAGTACTTC; CDR3aa: CASKGDQLRETQYF
abundance: .; v_gene: TRBV6-6; j_gene: TRBJ1-1; d_gene: TRBD1; CDR3nt: TGTGCCAGCACCCAGGGGGACCTCGTAACGAACACTGAAGCTTTCTTT; CDR3aa: CASTQGDLVTNTEAFF
abundance: few; v_gene: TRBV11-2; j_gene: TRBJ2-7; d_gene: .; CDR3nt: TGTGCCAGCAGCTTAAGGGACGGAGTCCTTTACGAGCAGTACTTC; CDR3aa: CASSLRDGVLYEQYF
abundance: .; v_gene: TRBV28; j_gene: TRBJ2-1; d_gene: TRBD1; CDR3nt: TGTGCCAGCAGCGGACAGGGAAGATCGAATGAGCAGTTCTTC; CDR3aa: CASSGQGRSNEQFF
abundance: few; v_gene: TRBV4-2; j_gene: TRBJ1-4; d_gene: .; CDR3nt: TGTGCCAGCAGCCACGATACAACTAATGAAAAACTGTTTTTT; CDR3aa: CASSHDTTNEKLFF
abundance: .; v_gene: TRBV7-3; j_gene: TRBJ1-2; d_gene: .; CDR3nt: TGTGCCAGCAGCTTATACGGGCCCTATGGCTACACCTTC; CDR3aa: CASSLYGPYGYTF
abundance: .; v_gene: TRBV6-6; j_gene: TRBJ2-5; d_gene: TRBD2; CDR3nt: TGTGCCAGCAGTTCGGGGGGGAAGGTAGAGACCCAGTACTTC; CDR3aa: CASSSGGKVETQYF
abundance: .; v_gene: TRBV7-8; j_gene: TRBJ2-5; d_gene: .; CDR3nt: TGTGCCAGCAGAAGGAGGGCTGAGACCCAGTACTTC; CDR3aa: CASRRRAETQYF
abundance: .; v_gene: TRBV13; j_gene: TRBJ2-1; d_gene: .; CDR3nt: TGTGCCAGCAGCCCCCATGGTTCGGCCTCCTACAATGAGCAGTTCTTC; CDR3aa: CASSPHGSASYNEQFF
abundance: .; v_gene: TRBV7-9; j_gene: TRBJ2-1; d_gene: TRBD2; CDR3nt: TGTGCCAGCAGCAGCGGGAGCGGAGCCTACAATGAGCAGTTCTTC; CDR3aa: CASSSGSGAYNEQFF
abundance: .; v_gene: TRBV12-3/TRBV12-4; j_gene: TRBJ2-1; d_gene: .; CDR3nt: TGTGCCAGCAGTTTGGCGAGACTCGAATCTGGGCAGTTCTTC; CDR3aa: CASSLARLESGQFF
abundance: few; v_gene: TRBV28; j_gene: TRBJ2-5; d_gene: .; CDR3nt: TGTGCCAGCACCTCGCCGTTAGGGGGGGGAGAGACCCAGTACTTC; CDR3aa: CASTSPLGGGETQYF
abundance: few; v_gene: TRBV6-5; j_gene: TRBJ2-4; d_gene: .; CDR3nt: TGTGCCAGCAGTTACTTCAGGGGATGGCGAAACATTCAGTACTTC; CDR3aa: CASSYFRGWRNIQYF
abundance: .; v_gene: TRBV29-1; j_gene: TRBJ1-2; d_gene: TRBD1; CDR3nt: TGCAGCGGGACGACAGGGGGGGACTATGGCTACACCTTC; CDR3aa: CSGTTGGDYGYTF
abundance: few; v_gene: TRBV2; j_gene: TRBJ1-2; d_gene: TRBD1; CDR3nt: TGTGCCAGCAAACGGAGCGAGACAGGGGTGGAAGGCTACACCTTC; CDR3aa: CASKRSETGVEGYTF
abundance: .; v_gene: TRBV20-1; j_gene: TRBJ2-3; d_gene: .; CDR3nt: TGCAGTGCTCGAGGTTTGGGGTCAGATACGCAGTATTTT; CDR3aa: CSARGLGSDTQYF
abundance: few; v_gene: TRBV11-2; j_gene: TRBJ2-3; d_gene: .; CDR3nt: TGTGCCAGCAGCTCCAACTTGGGGGCAGATACGCAGTATTTT; CDR3aa: CASSSNLGADTQYF
abundance: .; v_gene: TRBV18; j_gene: TRBJ1-3; d_gene: .; CDR3nt: TGTGCCAGCTCACCACCAGCAAAGGACGGAAACACCATATATTTT; CDR3aa: CASSPPAKDGNTIYF
abundance: many; v_gene: TRBV4-2; j_gene: TRBJ2-2; d_gene: .; CDR3nt: TGTGCCAGCAGCCAAGACTTGAACACCGGGGAGCTGTTTTTT; CDR3aa: CASSQDLNTGELFF
abundance: .; v_gene: TRBV4-1; j_gene: TRBJ2-7; d_gene: TRBD1; CDR3nt: TGCGCCAGCAGCCGGGACAGGGTGGACGAGCAGTACTTC; CDR3aa: CASSRDRVDEQYF
abundance: .; v_gene: TRBV4-1; j_gene: TRBJ2-5; d_gene: TRBD2; CDR3nt: TGCGCCAGCAGCCGGTTTAGCGGGAGGAGGGAGACCCAGTACTTC; CDR3aa: CASSRFSGRRETQYF
abundance: few; v_gene: TRBV10-2; j_gene: TRBJ2-1; d_gene: TRBD1; CDR3nt: TGCGCCAGCAGGGATTTACAACAGGGACAGTCTAAGTTCTTC; CDR3aa: CASRDLQQGQSKFF
abundance: .; v_gene: TRBV9; j_gene: TRBJ2-7; d_gene: TRBD2; CDR3nt: TGTGCCAGCAGCGTAGAAGGGACTAGCACGTACGAGCAGTACTTC; CDR3aa: CASSVEGTSTYEQYF
abundance: few; v_gene: TRBV7-9; j_gene: TRBJ2-6; d_gene: TRBD1; CDR3nt: TGTGCCAGCAGCGGAGGACAGGCCAAGGACTCTGGGGCCAACGTCCTGACTTTC; CDR3aa: CASSGGQAKDSGANVLTF
abundance: .; v_gene: TRBV12-5; j_gene: TRBJ2-1; d_gene: TRBD2; CDR3nt: TGTGCTAGTGGAACTAAAGCGGGAGGGAGGAATGAGCAGTTCTTC; CDR3aa: CASGTKAGGRNEQFF
abundance: .; v_gene: TRBV28; j_gene: TRBJ2-5; d_gene: .; CDR3nt: TGTGCCAGCAGTTCCCGAATAGCCGAAGAGACCCAGTACTTC; CDR3aa: CASSSRIAEETQYF
abundance: many; v_gene: TRBV7-3; j_gene: TRBJ2-2; d_gene: TRBD2; CDR3nt: TGTGCTACTAGCGGGACGAACACCGGGGAGCTGTTTTTT; CDR3aa: CATSGTNTGELFF
abundance: few; v_gene: TRBV20-1; j_gene: TRBJ2-3; d_gene: .; CDR3nt: TGCAGTGCTAGAGGACGGTGGGGTTGGTCAGATACGCAGTATTTT; CDR3aa: CSARGRWGWSDTQYF
abundance: .; v_gene: TRBV12-3/TRBV12-4; j_gene: TRBJ2-7; d_gene: .; CDR3nt: TGTGCCAGCAGTTTAGCGGGGGCCCACGAGCAGTACTTC; CDR3aa: CASSLAGAHEQYF
abundance: .; v_gene: TRBV12-3/TRBV12-4; j_gene: TRBJ2-5; d_gene: TRBD2; CDR3nt: TGTGCCATCGGTATAGGACGGGGGGACGGAGAGACCCAGTACTTC; CDR3aa: CAIGIGRGDGETQYF
abundance: .; v_gene: TRBV25-1; j_gene: TRBJ2-7; d_gene: .; CDR3nt: TGTGCCAGCTCGGCACAGGGAGGGTCCTACGAGCAGTACTTC; CDR3aa: CASSAQGGSYEQYF
abundance: few; v_gene: TRBV2; j_gene: TRBJ1-2; d_gene: .; CDR3nt: TGTGCCAGCAGTGAACCGGGGGCTAACTATGGCTACACCTTC; CDR3aa: CASSEPGANYGYTF
abundance: .; v_gene: TRBV29-1; j_gene: TRBJ2-7; d_gene: TRBD2; CDR3nt: TGCAGCGGTAGCGGGACCTCCTACGAGCAGTACTTC; CDR3aa: CSGSGTSYEQYF